The T cell receptor beta chain described here comes from a study of cytomegalovirus exposure and HLA in healthy donors. General observations from the study: Among CMV-associated TCR beta chains, most appeared HLA-restricted in a later analysis.

On this clone itself: Antigen specificity is unknown.

PCR amplification relied on 60 Vbeta primers (plus 13 Jbeta primers). Profiling relied on immunoSEQ multiplex PCR, and the TCRdb table lists in-frame clones only, not all of them. There are tens of thousands of clones in the sample; 75% to 80% occur only once, and under 3.5% lies in the top ten. In germline, CDR1 is ENHRY, CDR2 SYGVKD. The V end was cut by 11 bases, the J end by 4 bases, with 21 bases between. This CDR3 has 14 amino acids. Sequencing was carried out using PBMCs. The chain links TRBV10-3 to TRBJ2-7, with D tentatively TRBD1 (5 bases). The TCR originated in a man between 18 and 35 years old in good health and CMV-seronegative. The CDR3 region is CASKVPTGFYEQYF. In DNA, the CDR3 is TGTGCCTCCAAGGTCCCCACAGGTTTTTACGAGCAGTACTTC.